These 7 T cell receptor beta chains originate from one sample sequenced in a study of STAT5B mutations in CD4+ large granular lymphocyte leukemia. The protocol was immunoSEQ multiplex PCR, while the TCRdb copy is restricted to in-frame clones and leaves out a portion. There are tens of thousands of clones in the sample; over 75% occur only once, and roughly 1.3% lies in the top ten. The sequenced sample was CD4+ T cells from blood buffy coats. These receptors were taken from a human donor in good health.

The J gene is TRBJ2-7, the V gene TRBV11-3; no firm D call. The CDR3 totals 13 residues. In germline, CDR1 is SGHNT, CDR2 YENEEA. Trimming cost V 3 bases and J 5 bases, with 11 bases left between them. The CDR3 spells CASSFSQRHEQYF. DNA of the CDR3: TGTGCCAGCAGCTTCTCCCAGAGGCACGAGCAGTACTTC. The full variable domain, rest sourced from reference TRBV11-3 and TRBJ2-7, is EAGVVQSPRYKIIEKKQPVAFWCNPISGHNTLYWYLQNLGQGPELLIRYENEEAVDDSQLPKDRFSAERLKGVDSTLKIQPAELGDSAVYLCASSFSQRHEQYFGPGTRLTVT.

The V call is TRBV10-2, the J call TRBJ1-1; D is ambiguous. The CDR3 has 15 amino acids. Between the trimmed V and J ends, which lost 0 bases and 3 bases, there was a span of 11 bases. CDR1 and CDR2 from the germline V gene are WSHSY and SAAADI. In DNA, the CDR3 is TGCGCCAGCAGTGAGTCGCCCGTGGGATACACTGAAGCTTTCTTT. Its translation: CASSESPVGYTEAFF.

This chain links TRBV10-1 with TRBJ2-5; 9 positions agree with TRBD2. Germline lookup yields CDR1 WNHNN and CDR2 SYGVQD (reference sequence). After removal of 10 bases from V and 5 bases from J, the junction contained 2 bases not matched to a gene. The CDR3 length is 11 residues. CDR3 bases: TGCGCCAACGGACTAGCGGAGACCCAGTACTTC. The encoded protein is CANGLAETQYF.

This chain uses TRBV9 with TRBJ2-5; weak D call: TRBD2 (5 bases). CDR1 and CDR2 (germline): SGDLS, YYNGEE. Trimming took off 0 bases at V and 7 bases at J, with 19 bases between the two ends. There are 16 residues in the CDR3. CDR3: CASSVVGSARESTQYF. CDR3 nucleotide sequence: TGTGCCAGCAGCGTAGTTGGTTCGGCCCGGGAATCGACCCAGTACTTC.

This clone was seen a few times. The chain is built from TRBV10-3 and TRBJ2-3, with D unclear. The CDR3 has 15 amino acids. V lost 2 bases to trimming and J lost 8 bases, with 17 bases between them. The germline V gene has CDR1 ENHRY and CDR2 SYGVKD. CDR3 in amino acids: CAISEEVVITSTQYF. The DNA of the CDR3 is TGTGCCATCAGTGAGGAGGTAGTGATTACGAGTACGCAGTATTTT.

As DNA, the CDR3 is TGTGCCATCAGTCAAGAGATCGGACAGGGTGCTGGAAACACCATATATTTT. Translation: CAISQEIGQGAGNTIYF. The chain employs TRBV10-3 and TRBJ1-3; 8 positions agree with TRBD1. The CDR3 extends over 17 amino acids. From germline, CDR1 is ENHRY and CDR2 SYGVKD. After removal of 5 bases from V and 2 bases from J, the junction contained 11 bases not matched to a gene.

The chain joins TRBV18 to TRBJ2-2, with D maybe TRBD2 (5 bases). Germline V gene lookup returns CDR1 KGHSH and CDR2 LQKENI. CDR3 length: 14 residues. The V end lost 3 bases, the J end lost 1 base, and 6 bases lay between the germline ends. CDR3 sequence (DNA): TGTGCCAGCTCACCGGACTGGAACACCGGGGAGCTGTTTTTT. Translated, it gives CASSPDWNTGELFF.